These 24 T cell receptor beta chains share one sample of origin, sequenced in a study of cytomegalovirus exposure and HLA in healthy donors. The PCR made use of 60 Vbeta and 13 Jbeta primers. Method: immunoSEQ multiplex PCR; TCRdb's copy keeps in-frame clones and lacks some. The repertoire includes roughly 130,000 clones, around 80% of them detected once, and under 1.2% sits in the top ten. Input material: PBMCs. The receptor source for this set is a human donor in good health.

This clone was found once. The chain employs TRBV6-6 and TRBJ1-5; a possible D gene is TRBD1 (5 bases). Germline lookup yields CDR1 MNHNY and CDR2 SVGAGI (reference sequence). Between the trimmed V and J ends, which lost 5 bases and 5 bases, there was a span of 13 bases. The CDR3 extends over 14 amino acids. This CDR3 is CASSTRQSHQPQHF. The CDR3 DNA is TGTGCCAGCAGTACCCGACAGTCACATCAGCCCCAGCATTTT.

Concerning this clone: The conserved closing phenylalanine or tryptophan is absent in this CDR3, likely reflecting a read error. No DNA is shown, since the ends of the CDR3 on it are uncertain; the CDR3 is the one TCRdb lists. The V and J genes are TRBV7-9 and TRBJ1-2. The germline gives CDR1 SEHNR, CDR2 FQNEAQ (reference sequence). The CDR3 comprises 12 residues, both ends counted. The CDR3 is CASSFPDSRSEV.

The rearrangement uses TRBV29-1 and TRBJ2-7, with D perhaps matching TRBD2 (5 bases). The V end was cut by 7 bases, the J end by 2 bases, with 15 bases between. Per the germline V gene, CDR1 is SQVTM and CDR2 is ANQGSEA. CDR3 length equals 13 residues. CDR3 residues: CSARGWETYEQYF. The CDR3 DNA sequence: TGCAGCGCCCGGGGTTGGGAAACCTACGAGCAGTACTTC.

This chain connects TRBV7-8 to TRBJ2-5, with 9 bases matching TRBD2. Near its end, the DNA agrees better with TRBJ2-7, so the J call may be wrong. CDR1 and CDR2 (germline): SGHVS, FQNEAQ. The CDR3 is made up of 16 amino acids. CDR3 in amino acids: CASSLGPPGTSHEQYF. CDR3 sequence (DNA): TGTGCCAGCAGCTTAGGTCCGCCAGGGACTAGCCACGAGCAGTACTTC.

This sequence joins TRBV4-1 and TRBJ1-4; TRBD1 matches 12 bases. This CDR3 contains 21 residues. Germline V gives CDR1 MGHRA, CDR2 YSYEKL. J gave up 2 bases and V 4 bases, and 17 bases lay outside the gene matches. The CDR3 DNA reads TGCGCCAGCAGCCTCTCCGGGACAGGGGGCCATGGGGTGGGGACTAATGAAAAACTGTTTTTT. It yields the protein CASSLSGTGGHGVGTNEKLFF.

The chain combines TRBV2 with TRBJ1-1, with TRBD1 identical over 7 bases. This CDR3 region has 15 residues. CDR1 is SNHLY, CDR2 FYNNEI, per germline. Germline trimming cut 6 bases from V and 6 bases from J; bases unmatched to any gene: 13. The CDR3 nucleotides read TGTGCCAGCAGCTTACCACAGGGGACCCGCGCTGAAGCTTTCTTT. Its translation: CASSLPQGTRAEAFF.

For the CDR3, the DNA is TGTGCCAGCAGCCCTGGGGGGGTCCATGGCTACACCTTC. Protein product: CASSPGGVHGYTF. The chain couples TRBV5-8 to TRBJ1-2; D perhaps matches TRBD1 (5 bases). V lost 4 bases to trimming and J lost 6 bases, with 13 bases between them. CDR3 length equals 13 residues. The germline gives CDR1 SGHTS, CDR2 YDEGEE.

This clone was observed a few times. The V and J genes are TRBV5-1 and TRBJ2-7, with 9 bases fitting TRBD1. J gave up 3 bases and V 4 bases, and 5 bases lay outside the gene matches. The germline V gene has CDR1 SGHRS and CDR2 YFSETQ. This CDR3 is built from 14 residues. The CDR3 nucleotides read TGCGCCAGCAGCCAAACAGGGGGCTTCTACGAGCAGTACTTC. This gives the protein CASSQTGGFYEQYF.

CDR3: CASSPSPDMDTQYF. CDR3 coding DNA: TGCGCCAGCAGCCCTTCCCCTGACATGGATACGCAGTATTTT. This sequence joins TRBV4-1 and TRBJ2-3; D gene unclear. There are 14 residues in the CDR3. Germline-derived CDR1 and CDR2 are MGHRA and YSYEKL. V was pared by 4 bases and J by 6 bases, with 14 bases between.

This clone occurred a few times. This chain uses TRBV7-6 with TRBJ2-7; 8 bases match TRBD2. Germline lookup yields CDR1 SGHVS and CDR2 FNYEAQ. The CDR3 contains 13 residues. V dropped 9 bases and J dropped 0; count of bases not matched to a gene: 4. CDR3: CASGGGSSYEQYF. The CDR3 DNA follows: TGTGCCAGTGGCGGGGGGAGCTCCTACGAGCAGTACTTC.

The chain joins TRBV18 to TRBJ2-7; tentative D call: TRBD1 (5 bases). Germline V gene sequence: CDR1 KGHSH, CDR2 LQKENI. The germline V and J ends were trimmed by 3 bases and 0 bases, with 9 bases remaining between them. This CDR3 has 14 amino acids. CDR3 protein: CASSPGASSYEQYF. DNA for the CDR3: TGTGCCAGCTCACCTGGGGCTAGCTCCTACGAGCAGTACTTC.

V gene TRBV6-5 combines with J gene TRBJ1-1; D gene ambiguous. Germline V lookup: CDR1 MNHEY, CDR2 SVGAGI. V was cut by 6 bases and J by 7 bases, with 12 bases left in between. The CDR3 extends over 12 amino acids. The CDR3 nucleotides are TGTGCCAGCAGCCCCGGAGGACTTGAAGCTTTCTTT. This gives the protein CASSPGGLEAFF.

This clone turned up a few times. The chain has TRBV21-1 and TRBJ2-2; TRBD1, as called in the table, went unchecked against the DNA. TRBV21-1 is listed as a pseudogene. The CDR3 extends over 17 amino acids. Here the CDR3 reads CASSKCEDTFNTGELFF. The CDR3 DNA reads TGTGCCAGCAGCAAATGTGAAGATACATTCAACACCGGGGAGCTGTTTTTT.

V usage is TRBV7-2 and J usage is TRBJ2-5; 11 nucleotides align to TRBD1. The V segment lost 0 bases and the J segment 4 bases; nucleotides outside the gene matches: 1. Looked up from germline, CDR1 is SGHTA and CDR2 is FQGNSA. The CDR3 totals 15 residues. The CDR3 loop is CASSLAGTGGETQYF. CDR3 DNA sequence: TGTGCCAGCAGCTTAGCTGGGACAGGGGGAGAGACCCAGTACTTC.

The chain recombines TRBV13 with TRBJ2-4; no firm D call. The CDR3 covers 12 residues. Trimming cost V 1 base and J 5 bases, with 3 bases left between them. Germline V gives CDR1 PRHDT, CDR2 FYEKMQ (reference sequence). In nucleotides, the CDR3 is TGTGCCAGCAGCTTAGCAGAAAACATTCAGTACTTC. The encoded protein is CASSLAENIQYF.

The CDR3 protein is CATSRAAGANQPQHF. The CDR3 DNA is TGTGCCACCAGCAGAGCTGCTGGGGCTAATCAGCCCCAGCATTTT. The rearrangement joins TRBV15 to TRBJ1-5; D might be TRBD1 (5 bases). V gave up 1 base and J gave up 4 bases, with 11 bases separating them. Germline values: CDR1 LNHNV, CDR2 YYDKDF (reference sequence). The CDR3 is 15 residues long. Full variable domain (outside the CDR3, taken from reference TRBV15 and TRBJ1-5): DAMVIQNPRYQVTQFGKPVTLSCSQTLNHNVMYWYQQKSSQAPKLLFHYYDKDFNNEADTPDNFQSRRPNTSFCFLDIRSPGLGDTAMYLCATSRAAGANQPQHFGDGTRLSIL.

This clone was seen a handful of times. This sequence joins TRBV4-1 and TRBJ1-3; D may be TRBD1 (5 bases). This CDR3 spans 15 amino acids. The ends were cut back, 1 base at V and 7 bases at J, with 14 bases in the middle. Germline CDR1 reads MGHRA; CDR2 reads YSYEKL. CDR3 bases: TGCGCCAGCAGCCAAGGGCAGGGCGATTATAACACCATATATTTT. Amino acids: CASSQGQGDYNTIYF.

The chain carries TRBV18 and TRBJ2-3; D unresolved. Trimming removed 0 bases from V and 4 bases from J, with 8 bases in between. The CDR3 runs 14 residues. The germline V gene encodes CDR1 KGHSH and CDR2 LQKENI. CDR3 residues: CASSPPFRSDTQYF. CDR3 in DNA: TGTGCCAGCTCACCACCGTTCCGGTCAGATACGCAGTATTTT.

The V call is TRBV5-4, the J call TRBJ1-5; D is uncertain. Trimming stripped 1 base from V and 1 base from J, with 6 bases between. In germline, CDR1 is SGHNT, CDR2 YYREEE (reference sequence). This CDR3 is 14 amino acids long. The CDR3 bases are TGTGCCAGCAGCTTGCCGGGGAGCAATCAGCCCCAGCATTTT. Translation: CASSLPGSNQPQHF.

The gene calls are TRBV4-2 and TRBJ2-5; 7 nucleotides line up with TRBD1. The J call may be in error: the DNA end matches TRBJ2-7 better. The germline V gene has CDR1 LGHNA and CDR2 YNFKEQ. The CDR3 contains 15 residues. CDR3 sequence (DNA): TGTGCCAGCAGCAGTCGGACCGGGACAGCCGACGAGCAGTACTTC. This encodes CASSSRTGTADEQYF.

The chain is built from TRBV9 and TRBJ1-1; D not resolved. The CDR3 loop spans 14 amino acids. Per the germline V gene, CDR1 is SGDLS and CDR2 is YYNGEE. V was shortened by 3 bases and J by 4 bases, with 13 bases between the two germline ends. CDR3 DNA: TGTGCCAGCAGCGAATCGAGAGGGAGCACTGAAGCTTTCTTT. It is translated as CASSESRGSTEAFF.

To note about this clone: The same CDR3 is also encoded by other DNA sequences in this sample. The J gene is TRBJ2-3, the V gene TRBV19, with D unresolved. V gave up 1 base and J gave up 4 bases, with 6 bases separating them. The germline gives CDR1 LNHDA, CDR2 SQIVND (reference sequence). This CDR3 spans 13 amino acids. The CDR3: CASSIGLADTQYF. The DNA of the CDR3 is TGTGCCAGTAGTATAGGATTAGCAGATACGCAGTATTTT.

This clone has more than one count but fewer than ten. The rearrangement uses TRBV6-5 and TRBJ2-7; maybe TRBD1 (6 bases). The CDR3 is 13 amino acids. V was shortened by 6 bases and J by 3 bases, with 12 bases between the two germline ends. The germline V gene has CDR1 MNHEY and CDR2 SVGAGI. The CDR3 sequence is CASSQDRDYEQYF. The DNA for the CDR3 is TGTGCCAGCAGCCAGGACAGAGACTACGAGCAGTACTTC.

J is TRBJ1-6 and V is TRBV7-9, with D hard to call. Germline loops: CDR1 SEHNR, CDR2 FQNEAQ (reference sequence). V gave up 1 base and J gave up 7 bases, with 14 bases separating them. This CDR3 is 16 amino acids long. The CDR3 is CASSLVNLLVNSPLHF. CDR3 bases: TGTGCCAGCAGCTTAGTTAATCTTTTAGTGAATTCACCCCTCCACTTT.